A single T cell receptor (beta chain) is shown here with its context. The treatment denotes: 19 received Ad26.COV2.S at low or high dose, single or two shots; five or six received placebo; per-sample allocation not given. Material that was analyzed had been drawn on day 63 after the first vaccine or placebo injection. Immunization relied on an Ad26 vector, which expressed Wuhan-strain SARS-CoV-2 spike. These data are taken from a study of Ad26.COV2.S vaccination and SARS-CoV-2 variants. The germline V and J ends were trimmed by 0 bases and 8 bases, with 13 bases remaining between them. This CDR3 is built from 15 residues. Germline V gives CDR1 SEHNR, CDR2 FQNEAQ (reference sequence). Repertoires were generated with immunoSEQ multiplex PCR, while TCRdb's copy carries only in-frame clones and drops some. The sample lists about 390,000 clones, approximately 90% occurring once.

This specimen was peripheral blood, taken in a trial of Ad26.COV2.S vaccine versus placebo. This sequence joins TRBV7-9 and TRBJ1-4, with a possible D match to TRBD1 (5 bases). This receptor was identified in a person aged 18-60 years who received the Ad26.COV2.S COVID-19 vaccine or a placebo. The CDR3 loop is CASSLALGVGEKLFF. The CDR3 DNA is TGTGCCAGCAGCTTAGCGCTGGGGGTGGGAGAAAAACTGTTTTTT.